This TCR beta chain was recovered during a study of blood T cell repertoires in COVID-19. Looking at the study overall: Sites in the United States, Italy and Spain provided acute and convalescent COVID-19 samples. Nucleic acid was either cDNA or gDNA, and it came from T cells, B-cell-depleted T cells, or PBMCs.

V lost 0 bases, J lost 6 bases, and 4 bases stayed unmatched. Germline-derived CDR1 and CDR2 are SGHRS and YFSETQ. The CDR3 is 14 residues long. Per the authors' pipeline: Using reference gene primer amplification, nucleated cell counts were estimated. The data were produced by immunoSEQ multiplex PCR, yet TCRdb's version contains in-frame clones alone and is incomplete. The D gene and trimming were derived from the DNA, and the V and J assignments and clone size from that table. This sample yields about 88,000 clones, of which approximately 90% are seen a single time; approximately 1.8% belongs to the top ten.

The sequencing input was peripheral blood. The receptor was isolated from a man aged 60 to 75 with acute or convalescent COVID-19. The gene calls are TRBV5-1 and TRBJ2-3, with 7 bases that match TRBD1. CDR3 in amino acids: CASSLEGAKDTQYF. The CDR3 DNA reads TGCGCCAGCAGCTTGGAGGGGGCAAAGGATACGCAGTATTTT.